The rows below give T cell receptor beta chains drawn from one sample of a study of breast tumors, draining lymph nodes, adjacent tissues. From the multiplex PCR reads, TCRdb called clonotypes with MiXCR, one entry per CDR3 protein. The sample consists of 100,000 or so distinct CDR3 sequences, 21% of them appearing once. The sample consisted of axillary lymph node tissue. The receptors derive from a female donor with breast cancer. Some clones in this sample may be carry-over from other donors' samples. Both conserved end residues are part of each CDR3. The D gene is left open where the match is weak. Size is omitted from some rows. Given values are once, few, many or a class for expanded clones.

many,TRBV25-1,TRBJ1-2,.,TGTGCCAGCAGTGAATTCGGGGAGATAGCGAATGGCTACACCTTC,CASSEFGEIANGYTF
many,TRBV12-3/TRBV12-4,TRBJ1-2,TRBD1,TGTGCCAGCACGACAGGGAACTATGGCTACACCTTC,CASTTGNYGYTF
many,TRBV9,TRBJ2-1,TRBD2,TGTGCCAGCAGCCTAGGGGGACTAGCGGGGAGGGGTGAGCAGTTCTTC,CASSLGGLAGRGEQFF
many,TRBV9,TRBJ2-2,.,TGTGCCAGCAGCGTAGGCAGTGCGAACACCGGGGAGCTGTTTTTT,CASSVGSANTGELFF
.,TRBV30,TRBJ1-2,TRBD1,TGTGCCTGGATACCCCAGGGACAGGGGACTAACTATGGCTACCCCTTC,CAWIPQGQGTNYGYPF
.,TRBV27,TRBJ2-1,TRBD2,TGTGCCAGCAGGCTGGGACTAGCGGGAGTTGAGCAGTTCTTC,CASRLGLAGVEQFF
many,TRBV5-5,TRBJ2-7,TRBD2,TGTGCCAGCAGCGCCGGGAGGGACTACGAGCAGTACTTC,CASSAGRDYEQYF
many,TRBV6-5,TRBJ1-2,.,TGTGCCGCACGGACGGCCACAGGGAGAAACTATGGCTACACCTTC,CAARTATGRNYGYTF
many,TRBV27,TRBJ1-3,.,TGTGCCAGCAGTCCCTTAGCAGGAAACACCATATATTTT,CASSPLAGNTIYF
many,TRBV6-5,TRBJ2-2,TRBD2,TGTGCCAGCAGCCCTCTCGGACTAGCTGGTGGGGAGCTGTTTTTT,CASSPLGLAGGELFF
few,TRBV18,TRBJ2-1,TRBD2,TGTGCCAGCTCACCACCGGGACTAGCTTACAATGAGCAGTTCTTC,CASSPPGLAYNEQFF
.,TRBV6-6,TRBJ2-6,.,TGTGCCAGCAGCCCTTCGGGCAGAAACTCTGGGGCCAACGTCCTGACTTTC,CASSPSGRNSGANVLTF
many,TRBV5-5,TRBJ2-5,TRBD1,TGTGCCAGCAGCATCAGACCAACAGGGGAGGAGACCCAGTACTTC,CASSIRPTGEETQYF
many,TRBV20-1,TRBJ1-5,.,TGCAGCGTCCAAAGGGATAGCAATCAGCCCCAGCATTTT,CSVQRDSNQPQHF
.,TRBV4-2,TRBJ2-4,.,TGTGCCAGCAGCTTTCTTGGTCAAAACATTCAGTACTTC,CASSFLGQNIQYF
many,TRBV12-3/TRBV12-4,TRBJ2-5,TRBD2,TGTGCCAGCAGTTTTGCGGGGGGCGAAGAGACCCAGTACTTC,CASSFAGGEETQYF
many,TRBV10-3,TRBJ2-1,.,TGTGCCATCGGTCCGTACAATGAGCAGTTCTTC,CAIGPYNEQFF
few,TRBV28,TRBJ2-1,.,TGTGCCAGCAGTTTTATGCAGGGGCCAATCTTC,CASSFMQGPIF
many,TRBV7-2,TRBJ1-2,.,TGTGCCAGCAGCTTTTCCGGGGGTTTGTATGGCTACACCTTC,CASSFSGGLYGYTF
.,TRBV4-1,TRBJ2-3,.,TGCGCCAGCAGCCAACTCCCTCCTGATAGCAGGGGTAGGACAGATACGCAGTATTTT,CASSQLPPDSRGRTDTQYF
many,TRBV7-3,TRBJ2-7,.,TGTGCCAGCAGCTTAGGGAGAGACTACGAGCAGTACTTC,CASSLGRDYEQYF
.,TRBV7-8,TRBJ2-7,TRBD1,TGTGCCAGCAGCTTTACAGGGGCCGAGCAGTACTTC,CASSFTGAEQYF
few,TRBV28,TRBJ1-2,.,TGTGCCAGCAGTCGACAGCCTTATGGCTACACCTTC,CASSRQPYGYTF
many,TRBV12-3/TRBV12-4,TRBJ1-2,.,TGTGCCAGCACCTTTGGACAGTTTGATGGCTACACCTTC,CASTFGQFDGYTF
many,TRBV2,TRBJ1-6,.,TGTGCCAGCAGTCAAAACAGGGACTATAATTCACCCCTCCACTTT,CASSQNRDYNSPLHF
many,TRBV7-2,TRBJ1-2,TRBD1,TGTGCCAGCAGCTTATCAGTGCGACAGGGGTATGGCTACACCTTC,CASSLSVRQGYGYTF